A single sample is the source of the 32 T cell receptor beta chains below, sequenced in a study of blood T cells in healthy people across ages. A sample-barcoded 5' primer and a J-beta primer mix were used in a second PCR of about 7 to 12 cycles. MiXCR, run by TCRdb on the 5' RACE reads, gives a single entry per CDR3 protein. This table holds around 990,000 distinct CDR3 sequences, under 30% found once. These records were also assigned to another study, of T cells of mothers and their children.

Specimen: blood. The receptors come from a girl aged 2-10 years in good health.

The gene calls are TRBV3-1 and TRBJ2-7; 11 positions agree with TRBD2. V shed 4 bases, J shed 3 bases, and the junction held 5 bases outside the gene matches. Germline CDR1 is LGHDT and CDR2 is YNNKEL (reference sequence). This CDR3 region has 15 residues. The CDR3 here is CASSPRLAGLYEQYF. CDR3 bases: TGTGCCAGCAGCCCGCGACTAGCGGGGCTCTACGAGCAGTACTTC.

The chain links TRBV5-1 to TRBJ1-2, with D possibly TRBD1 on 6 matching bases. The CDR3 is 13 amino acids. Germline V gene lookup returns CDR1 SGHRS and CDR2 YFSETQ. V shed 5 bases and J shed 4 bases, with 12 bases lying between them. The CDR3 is CASRTDSFYGYTF. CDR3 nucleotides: TGCGCCAGCAGAACGGACAGCTTCTATGGCTACACCTTC.

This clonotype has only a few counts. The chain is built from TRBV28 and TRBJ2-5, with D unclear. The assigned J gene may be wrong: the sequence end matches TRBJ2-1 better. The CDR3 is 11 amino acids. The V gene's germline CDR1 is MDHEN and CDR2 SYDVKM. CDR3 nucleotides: TGTGCCAGCAGTTGGCCAGGCGGCCAGTTCTTC. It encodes CASSWPGGQFF.

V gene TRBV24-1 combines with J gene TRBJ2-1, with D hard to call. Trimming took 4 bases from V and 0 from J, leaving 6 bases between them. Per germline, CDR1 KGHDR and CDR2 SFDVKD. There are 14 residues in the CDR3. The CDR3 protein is CATSETYSYNEQFF. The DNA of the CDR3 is TGTGCCACCAGTGAAACTTACTCCTACAATGAGCAGTTCTTC.

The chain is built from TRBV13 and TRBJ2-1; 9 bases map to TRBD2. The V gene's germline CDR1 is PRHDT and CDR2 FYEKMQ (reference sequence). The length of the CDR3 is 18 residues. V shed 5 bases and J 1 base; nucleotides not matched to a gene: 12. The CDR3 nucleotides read TGTGCCAGCAGCCAGGTGGCCGGGAGCGGGAGGTCCTACAATGAGCAGTTCTTC. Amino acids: CASSQVAGSGRSYNEQFF. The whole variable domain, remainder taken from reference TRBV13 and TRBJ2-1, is AAGVIQSPRHLIKEKRETATLKCYPIPRHDTVYWYQQGPGQDPQFLISFYEKMQSDKGSIPDRFSAQQFSDYHSELNMSSLELGDSALYFCASSQVAGSGRSYNEQFFGPGTRLTVL.

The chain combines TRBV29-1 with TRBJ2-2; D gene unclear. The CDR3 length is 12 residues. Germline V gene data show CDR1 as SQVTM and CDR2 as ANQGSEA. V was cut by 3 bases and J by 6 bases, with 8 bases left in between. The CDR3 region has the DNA TGCAGCGTTGAGATCGGACCCGGGGAGCTGTTTTTT. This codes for CSVEIGPGELFF.

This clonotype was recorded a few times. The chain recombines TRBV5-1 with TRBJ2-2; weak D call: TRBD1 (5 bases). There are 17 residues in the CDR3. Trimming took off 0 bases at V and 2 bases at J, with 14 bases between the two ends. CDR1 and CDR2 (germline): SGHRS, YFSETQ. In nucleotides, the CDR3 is TGCGCCAGCAGCTTGGCCAAGGGGCAGACCAACACCGGGGAGCTGTTTTTT. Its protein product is CASSLAKGQTNTGELFF.

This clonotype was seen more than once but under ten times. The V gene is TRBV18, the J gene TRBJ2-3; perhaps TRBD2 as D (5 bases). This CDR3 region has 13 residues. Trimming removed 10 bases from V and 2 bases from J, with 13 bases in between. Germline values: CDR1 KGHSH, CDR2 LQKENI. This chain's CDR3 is CANSAGLTDTQYF. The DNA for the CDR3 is TGTGCCAACTCGGCGGGCCTCACAGATACGCAGTATTTT.

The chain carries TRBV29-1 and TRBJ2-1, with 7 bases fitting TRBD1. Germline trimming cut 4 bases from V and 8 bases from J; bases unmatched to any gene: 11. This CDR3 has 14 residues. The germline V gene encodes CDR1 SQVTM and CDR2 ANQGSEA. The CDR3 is CSVVGRQGRHEQFF. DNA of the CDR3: TGCAGCGTTGTCGGGCGACAGGGTCGTCATGAGCAGTTCTTC.

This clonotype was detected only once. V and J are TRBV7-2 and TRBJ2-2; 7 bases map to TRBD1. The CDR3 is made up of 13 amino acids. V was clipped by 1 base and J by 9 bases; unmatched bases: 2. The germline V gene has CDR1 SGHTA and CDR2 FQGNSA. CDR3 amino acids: CASSLDRGRELFF. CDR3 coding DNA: TGTGCCAGCAGCTTAGACAGGGGCAGGGAGCTGTTTTTT.

As DNA, the CDR3 is TGTGCCAGCAGCCAAGATCTCCCCTACACTGAAGCTTTCTTT. Its translation is CASSQDLPYTEAFF. The chain joins TRBV3-1 to TRBJ1-1; D is ambiguous. CDR1 is LGHDT and CDR2 is YNNKEL in the germline V gene (reference sequence). The CDR3 consists of 14 residues. Trimming removed 0 bases at V and 3 bases at J, with 8 bases between.

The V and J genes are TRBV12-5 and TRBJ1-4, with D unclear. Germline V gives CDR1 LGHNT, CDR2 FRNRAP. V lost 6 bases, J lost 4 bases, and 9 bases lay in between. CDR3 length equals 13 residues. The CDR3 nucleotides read TGTGCTAGTGGAGGAGGTTTTAATGAAAAACTGTTTTTT. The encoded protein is CASGGGFNEKLFF.

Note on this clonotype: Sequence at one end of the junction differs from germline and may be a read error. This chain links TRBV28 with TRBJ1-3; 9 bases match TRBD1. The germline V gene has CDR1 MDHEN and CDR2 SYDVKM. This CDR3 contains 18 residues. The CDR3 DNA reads TGTGCCTGCAGCCCATTACAGGGGGCGGAATTCGCTGGAAACACCATATATTTT. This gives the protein CACSPLQGAEFAGNTIYF.

CDR3: CASSLTGVISELFF. CDR3 coding DNA: TGTGCCAGCAGTTTAACTGGAGTGATTTCGGAACTGTTTTTT. The chain is built from TRBV12-3 or TRBV12-4 and TRBJ1-4, with D unresolved. This CDR3 is built from 14 residues. V lost 2 bases and J lost 12, with 16 bases in between.

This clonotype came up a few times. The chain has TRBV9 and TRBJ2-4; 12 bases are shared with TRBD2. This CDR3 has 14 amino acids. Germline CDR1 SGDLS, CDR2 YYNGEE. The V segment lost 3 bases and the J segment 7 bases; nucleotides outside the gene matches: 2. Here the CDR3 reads CASSASGGANIQYF. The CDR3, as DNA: TGTGCCAGCAGCGCTAGCGGGGGGGCGAACATTCAGTACTTC.

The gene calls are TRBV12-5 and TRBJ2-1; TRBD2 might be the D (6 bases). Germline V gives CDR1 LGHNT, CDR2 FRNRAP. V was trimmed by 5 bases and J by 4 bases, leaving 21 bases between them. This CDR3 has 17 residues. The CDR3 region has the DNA TGTGCTAGTGGTCCCCCCCTACCTAGGAGGGGTTACAATGAGCAGTTCTTC. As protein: CASGPPLPRRGYNEQFF.

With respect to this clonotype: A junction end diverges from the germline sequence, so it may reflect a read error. The CDR3: CVSSEIGVDTQYF. In DNA form, the CDR3 reads TGTGTCAGCAGTGAGATCGGAGTAGATACGCAGTATTTT. The chain uses TRBV2 and TRBJ2-3; D is ambiguous. CDR1 is SNHLY, CDR2 FYNNEI, per germline. This CDR3 region has 13 residues.

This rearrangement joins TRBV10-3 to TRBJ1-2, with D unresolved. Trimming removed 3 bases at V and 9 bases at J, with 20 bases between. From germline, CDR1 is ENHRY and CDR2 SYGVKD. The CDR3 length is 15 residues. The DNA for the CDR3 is TGTGCCATCAGTGATACTATGGATACCGGGTCGAGCTACACCTTC. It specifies CAISDTMDTGSSYTF.

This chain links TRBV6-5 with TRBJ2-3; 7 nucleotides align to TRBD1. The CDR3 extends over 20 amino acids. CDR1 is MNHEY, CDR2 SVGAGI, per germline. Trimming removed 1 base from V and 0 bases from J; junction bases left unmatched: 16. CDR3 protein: CASSYLSSGQLVSSTDTQYF. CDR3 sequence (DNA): TGTGCCAGCAGTTACTTGTCGTCGGGACAGCTGGTCTCTAGCACAGATACGCAGTATTTT.

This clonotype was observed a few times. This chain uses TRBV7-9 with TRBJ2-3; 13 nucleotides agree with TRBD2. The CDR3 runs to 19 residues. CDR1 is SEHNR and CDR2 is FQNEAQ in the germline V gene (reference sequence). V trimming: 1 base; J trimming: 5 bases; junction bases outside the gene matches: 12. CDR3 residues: CASSLGAKGTSGVRDTQYF. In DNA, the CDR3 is TGTGCCAGCAGCTTAGGAGCCAAGGGGACTAGCGGGGTCAGAGATACGCAGTATTTT.

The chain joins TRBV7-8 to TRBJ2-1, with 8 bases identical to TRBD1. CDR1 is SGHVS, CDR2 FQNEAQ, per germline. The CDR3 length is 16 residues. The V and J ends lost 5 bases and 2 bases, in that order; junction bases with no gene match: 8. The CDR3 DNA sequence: TGTGCCAGCAGCCTCCACCCAGGGGGCGCCTACAATGAGCAGTTCTTC. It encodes CASSLHPGGAYNEQFF.

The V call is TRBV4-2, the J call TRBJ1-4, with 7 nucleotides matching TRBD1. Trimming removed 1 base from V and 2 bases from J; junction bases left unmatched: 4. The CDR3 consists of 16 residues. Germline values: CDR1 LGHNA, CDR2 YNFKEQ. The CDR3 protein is CASSQGPGGTNEKLFF. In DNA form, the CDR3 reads TGTGCCAGCAGCCAAGGCCCAGGGGGGACTAATGAAAAACTGTTTTTT.

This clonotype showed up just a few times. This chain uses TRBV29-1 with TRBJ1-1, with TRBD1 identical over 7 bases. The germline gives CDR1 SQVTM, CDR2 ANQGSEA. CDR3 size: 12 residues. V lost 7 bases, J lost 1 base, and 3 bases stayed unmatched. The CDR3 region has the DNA TGCAGCGGTGGGACAGCGAACACTGAAGCTTTCTTT. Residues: CSGGTANTEAFF.

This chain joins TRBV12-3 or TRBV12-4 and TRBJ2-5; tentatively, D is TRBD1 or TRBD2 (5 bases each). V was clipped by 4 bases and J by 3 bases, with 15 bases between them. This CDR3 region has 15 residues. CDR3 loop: CASSSPGSGEETQYF. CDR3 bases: TGTGCCAGCAGTTCTCCAGGGAGTGGTGAAGAGACCCAGTACTTC.

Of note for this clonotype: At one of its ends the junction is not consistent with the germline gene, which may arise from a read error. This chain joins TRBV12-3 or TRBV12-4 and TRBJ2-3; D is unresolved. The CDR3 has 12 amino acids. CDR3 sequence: CTSSLFSDTQYF. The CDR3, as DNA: TGTACCAGCAGTTTATTTTCGGATACGCAGTATTTT.

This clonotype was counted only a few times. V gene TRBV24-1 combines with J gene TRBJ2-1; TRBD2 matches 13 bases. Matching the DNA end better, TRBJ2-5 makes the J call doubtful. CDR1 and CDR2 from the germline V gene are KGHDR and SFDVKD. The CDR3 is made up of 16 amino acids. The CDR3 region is CATSGWTSGSGETQYF. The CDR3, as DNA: TGTGCCACCAGTGGTTGGACTAGCGGGAGTGGGGAGACCCAGTACTTC.

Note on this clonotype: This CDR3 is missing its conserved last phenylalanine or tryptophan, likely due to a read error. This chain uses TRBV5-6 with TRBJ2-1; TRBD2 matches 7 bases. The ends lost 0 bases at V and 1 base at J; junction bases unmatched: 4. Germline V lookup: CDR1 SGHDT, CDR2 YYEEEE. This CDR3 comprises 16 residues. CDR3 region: CASSLGLADSYNEQFL. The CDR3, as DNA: TGTGCCAGCAGCTTGGGACTAGCTGATTCCTACAATGAGCAGTTCCTC.

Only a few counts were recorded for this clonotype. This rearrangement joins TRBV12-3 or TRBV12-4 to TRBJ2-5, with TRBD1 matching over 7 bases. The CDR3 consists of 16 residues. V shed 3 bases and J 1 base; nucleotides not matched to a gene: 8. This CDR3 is CASSFRPGQIQETQYF. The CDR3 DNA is TGTGCCAGCAGTTTTCGCCCGGGACAGATCCAAGAGACCCAGTACTTC.

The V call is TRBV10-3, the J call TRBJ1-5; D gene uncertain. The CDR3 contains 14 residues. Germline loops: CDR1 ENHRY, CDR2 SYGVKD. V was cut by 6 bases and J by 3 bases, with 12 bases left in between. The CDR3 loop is CAIRDDTFNQPQHF. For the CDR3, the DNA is TGTGCCATCAGGGATGACACCTTCAATCAGCCCCAGCATTTT.

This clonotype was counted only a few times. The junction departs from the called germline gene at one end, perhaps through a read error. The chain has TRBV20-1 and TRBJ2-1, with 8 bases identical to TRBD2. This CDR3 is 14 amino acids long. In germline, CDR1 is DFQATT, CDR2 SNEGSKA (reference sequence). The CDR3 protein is CSAPGGRYYNGQFF. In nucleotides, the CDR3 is TGCAGTGCCCCGGGGGGGAGATACTACAATGGGCAGTTCTTC.

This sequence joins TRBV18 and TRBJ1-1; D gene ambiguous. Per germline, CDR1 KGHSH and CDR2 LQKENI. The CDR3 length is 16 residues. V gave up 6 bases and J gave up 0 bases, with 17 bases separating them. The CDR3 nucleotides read TGTGCCAGCTCTGACTTGAAAGGGTACATGAACACTGAAGCTTTCTTT. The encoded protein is CASSDLKGYMNTEAFF.

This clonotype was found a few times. The CDR3 spells CASSYGTGIGEKLFF. For the CDR3, the DNA is TGTGCCAGCAGCTACGGAACAGGGATAGGGGAAAAACTGTTTTTT. This sequence joins TRBV7-9 and TRBJ1-4; the D gene is possibly TRBD1 (6 bases). Trimming took off 4 bases at V and 8 bases at J, with 17 bases between the two ends. The CDR3 is 15 residues long. Looked up from germline, CDR1 is SEHNR and CDR2 is FQNEAQ (reference sequence).